Below, 30 T cell receptor beta chains from the same sample are listed, as sequenced in a study of cytomegalovirus exposure and HLA in healthy donors. PCR employed 60 Vbeta and 13 Jbeta primers. Using immunoSEQ multiplex PCR, the repertoire was profiled, and TCRdb retains in-frame clones only, with some absent. The sample carries 150,000 or so clones, around 78% recorded once. The sample taken for sequencing was PBMCs. These receptors all stem from a middle-aged woman in good health and CMV-seronegative.

This clone appeared a single time. The CDR3 region has the DNA TGTGCCAGCAGCCCTCTTGACAGGGCAGGCGGCTACACCTTC. This translates into CASSPLDRAGGYTF. The rearrangement joins TRBV28 to TRBJ1-2, with 7 positions matching TRBD1. The CDR3 is 14 amino acids. Germline values: CDR1 MDHEN, CDR2 SYDVKM. V trimming: 6 bases; J trimming: 8 bases; junction bases outside the gene matches: 12.

The rearrangement joins TRBV6-4 to TRBJ2-3, with 8 bases that match TRBD2. Trimming cost V 2 bases and J 11 bases; bases outside gene matches: 9. This CDR3 is built from 14 residues. The germline V gene has CDR1 MRHNA and CDR2 SNTAGT. CDR3 DNA sequence: TGTGCCAGCAGTGACCTTCCCTTAGCGGGGAGGCAGTATTTT. Translating gives CASSDLPLAGRQYF.

The V gene is TRBV5-1, the J gene TRBJ2-7, with D possibly being TRBD2 (5 bases). V shed 4 bases and J shed 9 bases, with 23 bases lying between them. Germline V gene lookup returns CDR1 SGHRS and CDR2 YFSETQ. The CDR3 sequence is 15 residues long. The CDR3 DNA reads as TGCGCCAGCAGCATTACCGGGGTCGAGGCCAAGGGGCAGTACTTC. It translates to CASSITGVEAKGQYF.

DNA of the CDR3: TGTGCCAGCTCGGAGCGGGGGAATGGAGATAACACCGGGGAGCTGTTTTTT. Its protein is CASSERGNGDNTGELFF. The V call is TRBV7-3, the J call TRBJ2-2, with 8 bases that match TRBD2. The germline V gene has CDR1 SGHTA and CDR2 FQGTGA. J lost 2 bases, V lost 8 bases, and 13 bases had no gene match. This CDR3 is 17 amino acids long.

The chain is built from TRBV6-6 and TRBJ1-1, with D perhaps matching TRBD1 (5 bases). The CDR3 loop spans 14 amino acids. Trimming shortened V by 6 bases and J by 2 bases, and 13 bases separated the two germline ends. Per the germline V gene, CDR1 is MNHNY and CDR2 is SVGAGI (reference sequence). The DNA for the CDR3 is TGTGCCAGCAGGCTGGCGGGGACCAACACTGAAGCTTTCTTT. Translation gives CASRLAGTNTEAFF.

The chain has TRBV2 and TRBJ2-5; D call uncertain. The DNA end is a closer match to TRBJ2-7, so the J assignment may be wrong. The CDR3 runs to 11 residues. Per germline, CDR1 SNHLY and CDR2 FYNNEI. The CDR3 here is CASEDVYEQYF. The DNA of the CDR3 is TGTGCCAGCGAAGATGTTTACGAGCAGTACTTC.

This clone was counted only a few times. The CDR3 loop is CASSLSYATNEKLFF. The DNA of the CDR3 is TGTGCCAGCAGCCTCTCGTATGCAACTAATGAAAAACTGTTTTTT. The J gene is TRBJ1-4, the V gene TRBV5-4; D call uncertain. The CDR3 is 15 residues long. CDR1 and CDR2 from the germline V gene are SGHNT and YYREEE (reference sequence). The V gene lost 4 bases and the J gene lost 0 bases, with 10 bases spanning the gap.

A few counts support this clone. V gene TRBV6-6 combines with J gene TRBJ1-4; D is unclear. V lost 6 bases and J 0 bases, leaving 11 bases between the germline ends. Per germline, CDR1 MNHNY and CDR2 SVGAGI (reference sequence). This CDR3 comprises 15 residues. The CDR3 loop is CASRYNTATNEKLFF. CDR3 DNA: TGTGCCAGCAGGTATAACACCGCAACTAATGAAAAACTGTTTTTT.

The chain couples TRBV6-1 to TRBJ2-5, with TRBD1 matching 8 bases. The J call may be faulty, since TRBJ2-7 better matches the DNA end. Germline V lookup: CDR1 MNHNS, CDR2 SASEGT. This CDR3 region has 14 residues. The CDR3 region has the DNA TGTGCCTCTACCCGGGACAGGACCTCCTACGAGCAGTACTTC. Its translation: CASTRDRTSYEQYF.

This sequence joins TRBV5-1 and TRBJ1-1; 7 nucleotides align to TRBD1. Trimming at V came to 2 bases and at J to 4 bases, leaving 8 bases not matched to a gene. The CDR3 sequence is 15 residues long. Germline V gene sequence: CDR1 SGHRS, CDR2 YFSETQ. CDR3 sequence reads: CASSFNRGKGTEAFF. CDR3 nucleotide sequence: TGCGCCAGCAGCTTCAACAGGGGCAAAGGCACTGAAGCTTTCTTT.

The V gene is TRBV4-2, the J gene TRBJ1-2; 7 positions agree with TRBD1. The CDR3 runs to 14 residues. Germline V CDR1 and CDR2: LGHNA, YNFKEQ. J gave up 7 bases and V 1 base, and 6 bases lay outside the gene matches. The CDR3 reads CASSQVGTALGYTF. In DNA, the CDR3 is TGTGCCAGCAGCCAAGTTGGGACAGCACTTGGCTACACCTTC.

A few counts support this clone. The CDR3 is CATSREGGVLNTEAFF. DNA of the CDR3: TGTGCCACCAGCAGAGAGGGGGGGGTCTTGAACACTGAAGCTTTCTTT. V is TRBV15 and J is TRBJ1-1, with a possible D match to TRBD1 (5 bases). The CDR3 contains 16 residues. Germline V gene data show CDR1 as LNHNV and CDR2 as YYDKDF (reference sequence). Trimming removed 0 bases at V and 0 bases at J, with 11 bases between.

V and J are TRBV6-6 and TRBJ2-2, with TRBD2 identical over 14 bases. Germline V gene sequence: CDR1 MNHNY, CDR2 SVGAGI (reference sequence). The CDR3 is 16 residues long. J was trimmed by 2 bases and V by 10 bases; bases with no gene match: 6. The CDR3 nucleotides are TGTGCCACCGGGACTAGCGGGGGTGGAAACACCGGGGAGCTGTTTTTT. This codes for CATGTSGGGNTGELFF.

This sequence joins TRBV6-1 and TRBJ2-7, with D perhaps matching TRBD2 (5 bases). V gave up 6 bases and J gave up 6 bases, with 15 bases separating them. There are 13 residues in the CDR3. Germline V gives CDR1 MNHNS, CDR2 SASEGT. CDR3 residues: CASRSSRVGEQYF. In DNA, the CDR3 is TGTGCCAGCAGGAGCTCGAGGGTCGGCGAGCAGTACTTC.

The chain couples TRBV20-1 to TRBJ1-1; 7 bases are shared with TRBD1. Germline V gene data show CDR1 as DFQATT and CDR2 as SNEGSKA (reference sequence). The CDR3 sequence is 11 residues long. For the CDR3, the DNA is TGCAGATCAAACAGGGGCACTGAAGCTTTCTTT. Its protein product is CRSNRGTEAFF.

The chain uses TRBV7-2 and TRBJ2-7; TRBD2 matches 9 bases. The CDR3 loop spans 17 amino acids. Per the germline V gene, CDR1 is SGHTA and CDR2 is FQGNSA. V dropped 1 base and J dropped 0; count of bases not matched to a gene: 7. In nucleotides, the CDR3 is TGTGCCAGCAGCTTAGGCAGCGGGGGGCCCCCCTCCTACGAGCAGTACTTC. It is translated as CASSLGSGGPPSYEQYF.

The chain is built from TRBV6-5 and TRBJ2-7; a possible D gene is TRBD1 (5 bases). Trimming removed 5 bases at V and 4 bases at J, with 15 bases between. Germline V lookup: CDR1 MNHEY, CDR2 SVGAGI. The CDR3 is 14 residues long. CDR3 sequence reads: CASSDVTGEYEQYF. The DNA of the CDR3 is TGTGCCAGCAGTGATGTTACAGGTGAGTACGAGCAGTACTTC.

This chain joins TRBV7-3 and TRBJ2-3; tentative D call: TRBD2 (5 bases). V shed 5 bases and J shed 5 bases, with 5 bases lying between them. The CDR3 totals 11 residues. The germline V gene encodes CDR1 SGHTA and CDR2 FQGTGA. The CDR3 region has the DNA TGTGCCAGCAGCGGAGGAGATACGCAGTATTTT. It specifies CASSGGDTQYF.

This chain uses TRBV4-1 with TRBJ1-1; D is ambiguous. Germline V gives CDR1 MGHRA, CDR2 YSYEKL. The CDR3 runs to 13 residues. V was pared by 1 base and J by 4 bases, with 7 bases between. The CDR3 DNA reads as TGCGCCAGCAGCCAAGGGCCGGGCACTGAAGCTTTCTTT. It codes for CASSQGPGTEAFF.

This clone was counted only a few times. The chain has TRBV4-1 and TRBJ1-1; 7 bases agree with TRBD1. The CDR3 length is 13 residues. V shed 4 bases, J shed 9 bases, and the junction held 8 bases outside the gene matches. Germline V CDR1 and CDR2: MGHRA, YSYEKL. CDR3 sequence: CASSPQGLYQAFF. The CDR3 DNA sequence: TGCGCCAGCAGCCCACAGGGGCTTTACCAAGCTTTCTTT.

The chain links TRBV2 to TRBJ1-1, with D possibly being TRBD1 (5 bases). The CDR3 covers 13 residues. The V and J ends lost 2 bases and 4 bases respectively, with 8 bases between them. CDR1 and CDR2 from the germline V gene are SNHLY and FYNNEI. The CDR3 loop is CASSESGATEAFF. CDR3 coding DNA: TGTGCCAGCAGTGAATCTGGGGCCACTGAAGCTTTCTTT.

V gene TRBV6-5 combines with J gene TRBJ2-7; D gene uncertain. This CDR3 spans 13 amino acids. Trimming cost V 10 bases and J 0 bases, with 13 bases left between them. CDR1 MNHEY and CDR2 SVGAGI come from the germline V gene. The CDR3 nucleotides are TGTGCCACCTCCGCTCGCGGCTCCTACGAGCAGTACTTC. Protein sequence: CATSARGSYEQYF.

This clone was detected only once. As DNA, the CDR3 is TGTGCCACCAGCAGAGATGGGGGACTAGCGCACACCGGGGAGCTGTTTTTT. Its translation is CATSRDGGLAHTGELFF. The rearrangement links TRBV15 to TRBJ2-2; 10 nucleotides line up with TRBD2. Germline V gene data show CDR1 as LNHNV and CDR2 as YYDKDF (reference sequence). There are 17 residues in the CDR3. V shed 0 bases, J shed 3 bases, and the junction held 4 bases outside the gene matches. Using reference TRBV15 and TRBJ2-2 for the parts outside the CDR3, the full variable domain is DAMVIQNPRYQVTQFGKPVTLSCSQTLNHNVMYWYQQKSSQAPKLLFHYYDKDFNNEADTPDNFQSRRPNTSFCFLDIRSPGLGDTAMYLCATSRDGGLAHTGELFFGEGSRLTVL.

The J gene is TRBJ2-7, the V gene TRBV28; possibly TRBD1 for D (6 bases). V gave up 6 bases and J gave up 2 bases, with 11 bases separating them. The CDR3 is 13 amino acids. The germline gives CDR1 MDHEN, CDR2 SYDVKM. The CDR3 sequence is CASRGDRPYEQYF. CDR3 bases: TGTGCCAGCAGGGGTGACAGGCCCTACGAGCAGTACTTC.

The chain couples TRBV28 to TRBJ2-7; D is possibly TRBD1 (5 bases). Germline CDR1 and CDR2: MDHEN and SYDVKM. The length of the CDR3 is 12 residues. V was shortened by 5 bases and J by 4 bases, with 9 bases between the two germline ends. CDR3 DNA sequence: TGTGCCAGCAGTCCCGACAGTTACGAGCAGTACTTC. Its protein is CASSPDSYEQYF.

This clone showed up just a few times. The chain is built from TRBV5-1 and TRBJ2-1, with D perhaps TRBD1 (6 bases). Germline lookup yields CDR1 SGHRS and CDR2 YFSETQ. The length of the CDR3 is 15 residues. V was pared by 4 bases and J by 2 bases, with 13 bases between. CDR3 amino acids: CASSKDSYTYNEQFF. CDR3 DNA: TGCGCCAGCAGCAAGGACAGTTACACCTACAATGAGCAGTTCTTC.

The CDR3 DNA is TGTGCCAGCAGTCGGCAGGGGTTATCCTACGAGCAGTACTTC. This sequence encodes CASSRQGLSYEQYF. The chain is built from TRBV2 and TRBJ2-7, with D perhaps TRBD1 (6 bases). V shed 5 bases and J shed 1 base, with 12 bases lying between them. CDR1 is SNHLY and CDR2 is FYNNEI in the germline V gene. The CDR3 totals 14 residues.

V usage is TRBV6-5 and J usage is TRBJ2-3; possible D gene TRBD2, 5 bases. Germline CDR1 is MNHEY and CDR2 is SVGAGI. This CDR3 has 16 residues. V was clipped by 0 bases and J by 4 bases, with 14 bases between them. This CDR3 reads CASSYSISASADTQYF. The CDR3 DNA sequence: TGTGCCAGCAGTTACTCGATTAGCGCGTCGGCAGATACGCAGTATTTT.

This clone was detected a few times. The DNA of the CDR3 is TGTGCCAGCAGGGTCAGCGGGGTAGTGTACGAGCAGTACTTC. Translating it yields CASRVSGVVYEQYF. The chain combines TRBV6-5 with TRBJ2-7, with TRBD2 matching over 7 bases. The CDR3 loop spans 14 amino acids. The germline gives CDR1 MNHEY, CDR2 SVGAGI. V gave up 6 bases and J gave up 4 bases; unmatched junction bases: 9.

The gene calls are TRBV19 and TRBJ1-3, with 9 bases matching TRBD1. CDR1 and CDR2 from the germline V gene are LNHDA and SQIVND (reference sequence). The CDR3 covers 15 residues. Trimming took 5 bases from V and 4 from J; bases not matched to a gene: 6. The CDR3 is CASSLRTGVGNTIYF. For the CDR3, the DNA is TGTGCCAGTAGTCTCCGGACAGGGGTAGGAAACACCATATATTTT.